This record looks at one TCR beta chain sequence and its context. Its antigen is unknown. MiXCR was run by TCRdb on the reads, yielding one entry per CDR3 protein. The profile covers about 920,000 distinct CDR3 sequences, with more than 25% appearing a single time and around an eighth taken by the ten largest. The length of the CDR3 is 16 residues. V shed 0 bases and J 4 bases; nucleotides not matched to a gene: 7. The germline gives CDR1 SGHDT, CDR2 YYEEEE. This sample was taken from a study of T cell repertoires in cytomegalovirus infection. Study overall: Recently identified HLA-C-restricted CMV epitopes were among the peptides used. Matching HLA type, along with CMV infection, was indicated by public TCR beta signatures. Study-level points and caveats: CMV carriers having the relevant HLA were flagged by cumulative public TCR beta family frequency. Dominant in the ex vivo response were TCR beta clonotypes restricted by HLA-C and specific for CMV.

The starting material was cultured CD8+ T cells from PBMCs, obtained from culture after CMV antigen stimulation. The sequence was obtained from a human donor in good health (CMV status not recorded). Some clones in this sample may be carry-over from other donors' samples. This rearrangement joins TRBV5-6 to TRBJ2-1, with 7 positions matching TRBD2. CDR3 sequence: CASSLGPAGPYNEQFF. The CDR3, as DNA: TGTGCCAGCAGCTTGGGTCCAGCGGGGCCTTACAATGAGCAGTTCTTC.